These 27 T cell receptor beta chains originate from one sample sequenced in a study of shared clonotypes between healthy human individuals. Method: immunoSEQ multiplex PCR; TCRdb's copy keeps in-frame clones and lacks some. The table includes some 2,500,000 clones, 85% to 95% detected once. Sequencing input: naive CD4+ T cells from PBMCs. Specified subset: CD45RA+ positively selected. Receptors originate from a man aged 18-30 years in good health. Some clones in this sample may be carry-over from other donors' samples.

This clone came up once. This sample includes further DNA sequences coding for the same CDR3. The chain couples TRBV28 to TRBJ2-3; the D gene is possibly TRBD1 (5 bases). The CDR3 runs to 11 residues. V lost 10 bases to trimming and J lost 3 bases, with 8 bases between them. The germline CDR1 and CDR2 sequences are MDHEN and SYDVKM. In DNA form, the CDR3 reads TGTGCCATCCGACAGACAGATACGCAGTATTTT. Encoded protein: CAIRQTDTQYF.

The rearrangement links TRBV18 to TRBJ2-7; 12 positions agree with TRBD2. The CDR3 sequence is 18 residues long. Germline V lookup: CDR1 KGHSH, CDR2 LQKENI. The trim removed 4 bases at V and 5 bases at J, leaving 15 bases unmatched. CDR3 nucleotide sequence: TGTGCCAGCTCACAACAGGGTAAGACTAGCGGGAGTATCCACGAGCAGTACTTC. Its protein product is CASSQQGKTSGSIHEQYF.

V is TRBV5-4 and J is TRBJ1-1, with TRBD1 as a possible D gene (5 bases). The CDR3 totals 12 residues. The germline CDR1 and CDR2 sequences are SGHNT and YYREEE (reference sequence). The CDR3 bases are TGTGTTCCGCCTAGGGGGAACACTGAAGCTTTCTTT. It is translated as CVPPRGNTEAFF.

The rearrangement links TRBV29-1 to TRBJ1-4; D gene unclear. Trimming left V 1 base short and J 7 bases short, with 10 bases between. The length of the CDR3 is 13 residues. Germline V lookup: CDR1 SQVTM, CDR2 ANQGSEA. The CDR3 here is CSVEVDRTEKLFF. As DNA, the CDR3 is TGCAGCGTTGAAGTAGATAGGACTGAAAAACTGTTTTTT.

The chain joins TRBV5-1 to TRBJ2-5; D may match TRBD1 or TRBD2 (5 bases each). V shed 5 bases and J shed 3 bases, with 17 bases lying between them. Germline CDR1 reads SGHRS; CDR2 reads YFSETQ. The CDR3 has 15 residues. In DNA form, the CDR3 reads TGCGCCAGCAGGTGGGCCGGGGCCTCAGAAGAGACCCAGTACTTC. Protein sequence: CASRWAGASEETQYF.

This chain joins TRBV5-1 and TRBJ2-7, with TRBD2 matching over 14 bases. The germline gives CDR1 SGHRS, CDR2 YFSETQ. The length of the CDR3 is 15 residues. The J segment lost 5 bases and the V segment lost 4 bases, leaving 5 bases of the junction unmatched. This CDR3 reads CASSRGLAGVHEQYF. DNA for the CDR3: TGCGCCAGCAGCCGGGGACTAGCGGGAGTACACGAGCAGTACTTC.

The chain carries TRBV10-3 and TRBJ2-7; weak D call: TRBD2 (5 bases). CDR1 is ENHRY and CDR2 is SYGVKD in the germline V gene. The ends were cut back, 6 bases at V and 4 bases at J, with 16 bases in the middle. This CDR3 has 14 amino acids. CDR3 sequence: CAIRAQDFLYEQYF. In nucleotides, the CDR3 is TGTGCCATCAGGGCCCAGGACTTTTTGTACGAGCAGTACTTC.

The chain couples TRBV5-6 to TRBJ2-2; D might be TRBD2 (6 bases). The CDR3 runs 14 residues. Trimming removed 4 bases from V and 1 base from J, with 8 bases in between. CDR1 and CDR2 (germline): SGHDT, YYEEEE. CDR3: CASSGDLNTGELFF. The CDR3 DNA follows: TGTGCCAGCAGCGGGGACTTGAACACCGGGGAGCTGTTTTTT.

The CDR3: CASSHTGSYEQYF. The CDR3 DNA sequence: TGCGCCAGCAGCCACACGGGCTCCTACGAGCAGTACTTC. The rearrangement uses TRBV4-1 and TRBJ2-7, with D uncertain. V dropped 3 bases and J dropped 0 bases, with 6 bases sitting between them. The CDR3 consists of 13 residues. The germline CDR1 and CDR2 sequences are MGHRA and YSYEKL.

This chain connects TRBV14 to TRBJ2-1; no reliable D call. There are 13 residues in the CDR3. Per the germline V gene, CDR1 is SGHDN and CDR2 is FVKESK. The V and J ends lost 4 bases and 3 bases respectively, with 7 bases between them. CDR3: CASSPPHYNEQFF. The CDR3 nucleotides are TGTGCCAGCAGCCCCCCCCACTACAATGAGCAGTTCTTC.

Regarding this clone: In the same sample, other DNA sequences code for this CDR3. Here the CDR3 reads CASSLGASYEQYF. As DNA, the CDR3 is TGTGCCAGCTCCCTGGGGGCCTCCTACGAGCAGTACTTC. The rearrangement joins TRBV6-5 to TRBJ2-7, with D perhaps TRBD1 (6 bases). CDR3 length equals 13 residues. V lost 8 bases and J lost 0, with 11 bases in between. The germline gives CDR1 MNHEY, CDR2 SVGAGI.

A word on this clone: The same CDR3 can be traced to other DNA sequences in this sample. This chain links TRBV6-1 with TRBJ2-7; D is tentatively TRBD1 or TRBD2 (7 bases each). This CDR3 comprises 14 residues. Germline V gives CDR1 MNHNS, CDR2 SASEGT. V gave up 3 bases and J gave up 4 bases, with 13 bases separating them. The CDR3 sequence is CASSEAGGDYEQYF. Written as DNA, the CDR3 is TGTGCCAGCAGTGAGGCAGGGGGGGATTACGAGCAGTACTTC.

This clone was observed a single time. CDR3 protein: CASSLGGRAAGANVLTF. In DNA, the CDR3 is TGTGCCAGCAGCTTAGGCGGGAGGGCCGCTGGGGCCAACGTCCTGACTTTC. The V call is TRBV7-2, the J call TRBJ2-6, with TRBD2 matching over 9 bases. This CDR3 is built from 17 residues. V gave up 1 base and J gave up 2 bases; unmatched junction bases: 3. Germline V lookup: CDR1 SGHTA, CDR2 FQGNSA. Full variable domain (rest looked up from reference TRBV7-2 and TRBJ2-6): GAGVSQSPSNKVTEKGKDVELRCDPISGHTALYWYRQSLGQGLEFLIYFQGNSAPDKSGLPSDRFSAERTGGSVSTLTIQRTQQEDSAVYLCASSLGGRAAGANVLTFGAGSRLTVL.

The J gene is TRBJ1-4, the V gene TRBV4-3; unclear D gene. With 4 bases removed from V and 7 bases from J, the gap between germline ends came to 19 bases. From germline, CDR1 is LGHNA and CDR2 YSLEER. CDR3 length: 16 amino acids. The CDR3 reads CASSPKTDGDTEKLFF. The CDR3 nucleotides read TGCGCCAGCAGCCCAAAAACGGACGGTGATACTGAAAAACTGTTTTTT.

The V gene is TRBV28, the J gene TRBJ1-1; 8 bases match TRBD1. Trimming cost V 5 bases and J 0 bases; bases outside gene matches: 8. The CDR3 is 16 residues long. In germline, CDR1 is MDHEN, CDR2 SYDVKM. The CDR3, as DNA: TGTGCCAGCAGTCCGACAGGGGAGGGGATGAACACTGAAGCTTTCTTT. Translated: CASSPTGEGMNTEAFF.

V is TRBV29-1 and J is TRBJ1-2, with D unclear. The CDR3 has 13 residues. Per the germline V gene, CDR1 is SQVTM and CDR2 is ANQGSEA. V dropped 3 bases and J dropped 6 bases, with 14 bases sitting between them. The CDR3 sequence is CSVDRGGFNGYTF. CDR3 sequence (DNA): TGCAGCGTTGACCGTGGAGGGTTTAATGGCTACACCTTC.

As concerns this clone: Its ends do not fully match the called genes, so a read error is possible. The rearrangement links TRBV28 to TRBJ2-1; 10 bases map to TRBD2. The length of the CDR3 is 16 residues. CDR1 and CDR2 from the germline V gene are MDHEN and SYDVKM. CDR3 residues: CASSLSGTSEWNEQFF. CDR3 coding DNA: TGTGCCAGCAGCTTATCGGGGACTAGCGAGTGGAATGAGCAGTTCTTC.

This chain links TRBV30 with TRBJ2-3, with 9 bases lining up with TRBD2. Germline values: CDR1 GTSNPN, CDR2 SVGIG (reference sequence). The V gene end was trimmed by 0 bases and the J gene end by 2 bases; junction bases not matched to a gene: 3. The CDR3 has 15 residues. The CDR3 is CAWSVLAGVTDTQYF. Written as DNA, the CDR3 is TGTGCCTGGAGTGTATTAGCGGGAGTCACAGATACGCAGTATTTT. Supplemented by reference TRBV30 and TRBJ2-3, the full variable domain reads SQTIHQWPATLVQPVGSPLSLECTVEGTSNPNLYWYRQAAGRGLQLLFYSVGIGQISSEVPQNLSASRPQDRQFILSSKKLLLSDSGFYLCAWSVLAGVTDTQYFGPGTRLTVL.

The genes are TRBV28 and TRBJ2-5, with D hard to call. CDR3 length: 13 residues. Germline V lookup: CDR1 MDHEN, CDR2 SYDVKM. V lost 2 bases and J lost 7, with 11 bases in between. The CDR3 nucleotides are TGTGCCAGCAGTTTAGCCAGGCTCGGGACCCAGTACTTC. It yields the protein CASSLARLGTQYF.

J is TRBJ2-1 and V is TRBV29-1; 10 bases line up with TRBD2. V dropped 4 bases and J dropped 3; count of bases not matched to a gene: 6. There are 15 residues in the CDR3. Germline CDR1 reads SQVTM; CDR2 reads ANQGSEA. This CDR3 reads CSVATLAGNYNEQFF. The CDR3 DNA is TGCAGCGTTGCCACACTAGCGGGGAACTACAATGAGCAGTTCTTC.

This clone was seen once. The chain links TRBV29-1 to TRBJ2-1; 9 nucleotides match TRBD2. Germline CDR1 reads SQVTM; CDR2 reads ANQGSEA. The length of the CDR3 is 16 residues. V lost 8 bases to trimming and J lost 0 bases; unmatched junction nucleotides: 11. As DNA, the CDR3 is TGCAGCACCCGATCGCTAGCGGGAAACTCCTACAATGAGCAGTTCTTC. The encoded protein is CSTRSLAGNSYNEQFF.

The chain has TRBV6-4 and TRBJ2-1; no definite D call. V gave up 4 bases and J gave up 7 bases, with 17 bases separating them. The V gene's germline CDR1 is MRHNA and CDR2 SNTAGT. The CDR3 spans 15 residues. CDR3 nucleotides: TGTGCCAGCAGTGTAGAGCGTTCTCCGTCTAATGAGCAGTTCTTC. Encoded protein: CASSVERSPSNEQFF.

This chain links TRBV28 with TRBJ1-5; D not resolved. Trimming took 8 bases from V and 2 from J, leaving 10 bases between them. This CDR3 spans 13 amino acids. Germline V CDR1 and CDR2: MDHEN, SYDVKM. Written as DNA, the CDR3 is TGTGCCAGCGCAGGAGGTGGCAATCAGCCCCAGCATTTT. This gives the protein CASAGGGNQPQHF.

This chain uses TRBV28 with TRBJ1-4; D unresolved. CDR1 is MDHEN, CDR2 SYDVKM, per germline. Deletions cut 2 bases from V and 0 bases from J, with 7 bases between. The CDR3 covers 15 residues. This CDR3 reads CASSLQETTNEKLFF. In DNA form, the CDR3 reads TGTGCCAGCAGTTTACAGGAGACAACTAATGAAAAACTGTTTTTT.

This clone was found once. This chain links TRBV7-6 with TRBJ2-7; 13 bases are shared with TRBD2. J was trimmed by 6 bases and V by 3 bases; bases with no gene match: 14. The germline CDR1 and CDR2 sequences are SGHVS and FNYEAQ. This CDR3 region has 18 residues. The CDR3 region has the DNA TGTGCCAGCAGCTTCCTAGGACTAGCGGGAGTGGAATGGGGCGAGCAGTACTTC. The encoded protein is CASSFLGLAGVEWGEQYF.

This chain joins TRBV11-3 and TRBJ2-1; 13 bases agree with TRBD2. V lost 5 bases, J lost 9 bases, and 7 bases stayed unmatched. This CDR3 has 15 residues. Germline V CDR1 and CDR2: SGHNT, YENEEA. CDR3 sequence: CASSQGLAGVREQFF. Written as DNA, the CDR3 is TGTGCCAGCAGCCAAGGACTAGCGGGAGTGCGTGAGCAGTTCTTC.

In this sample, this clone turned up once. The V call is TRBV29-1, the J call TRBJ2-1; TRBD2 agrees at 7 bases. V trimming: 4 bases; J trimming: 5 bases; junction bases outside the gene matches: 8. The CDR3 runs to 14 residues. Germline CDR1 SQVTM, CDR2 ANQGSEA. The CDR3 sequence is CSVARGTTDNEQFF. The CDR3 nucleotides read TGCAGCGTTGCTAGAGGGACTACGGACAATGAGCAGTTCTTC.